A single TCR beta chain is shown here with its context. Its antigen is currently unknown. This table comes from immunoSEQ multiplex PCR, and its TCRdb copy is limited to in-frame clones, with some not included. The sample includes roughly 89,000 clones, approximately 90% seen only once; the top ten take 0.15% to 0.2%. The data belong to a study of graft-versus-host responses after intestinal transplantation. Whole-study context: Anti-thymocyte globulin was used for induction in all recipients, who then took tacrolimus and steroids for approximately 3 years. Broader study findings: In recipient marrow, GvH clones were found, and some appeared first in ileum or blood.

V shed 1 base, J shed 3 bases, and the junction held 11 bases outside the gene matches. CDR3 length: 18 amino acids. Germline V lookup: CDR1 LGHNA, CDR2 YNFKEQ. The V call is TRBV4-2, the J call TRBJ2-5; 10 bases map to TRBD2. This TCR came from a human donor who received an intestinal transplant. The input for sequencing was unstimulated CD4+ T cells sorted from spleen or lymph node cells, taken before intestinal transplant. CDR3 in amino acids: CASSQGTLTSGRKETQYF. CDR3 nucleotide sequence: TGTGCCAGCAGCCAAGGAACATTGACTAGCGGGCGAAAAGAGACCCAGTACTTC.